The sequence of this TCR beta chain was determined in a study of CD8 T cells in Susac syndrome. The T cells that were sequenced for TCR beta were CD8+ and CD4+ cells from blood. The multiple sclerosis control group consisted of treatment-naive patients whose relapsing-remitting disease, which was either stable or active, fulfilled revised McDonald criteria. It was negative isolation that provided the CD8+ and CD4+ T cells, whereas TEMRA cells were enriched by FACS. The germline V gene has CDR1 DFQATT and CDR2 SNEGSKA (reference sequence). V lost 5 bases and J lost 6; bases outside the gene matches: 11. The CDR3 sequence is 14 residues long. Random hexamers primed reverse transcription of 0.5 to 1 ug RNA. With immunoSEQ multiplex PCR, TCR beta CDR3 was amplified across 54 Vbeta and 13 Jbeta. A single record per CDR3 protein comes from TCRdb applying MiXCR to the immunoSEQ multiplex PCR reads. The sample includes around 190,000 distinct CDR3 sequences, 85% to 95% of them seen just once.

The sample consisted of CD8+ T cells from PBMCs. V is TRBV20-1 and J is TRBJ2-7, with 9 bases fitting TRBD2. This TCR was sampled from a human donor with multiple sclerosis. As DNA, the CDR3 is TGCAGTGCTCGTCCGGGACTAGCAATCCCCGAGCAGTACTTC. Protein: CSARPGLAIPEQYF.